Following are 29 T cell receptor beta chains from one sample sequenced in a study of T cells after yellow fever vaccination. TCRdb reanalysed the 5' RACE reads using MiXCR and keeps one entry per CDR3 protein. The sample consists of approximately 300,000 distinct CDR3 sequences, 8.7% of them appearing once. The input for sequencing was PBMCs, taken on the day of the first yellow fever vaccination. Receptor source: a man younger than 35 who received the YFV17D yellow fever vaccine.

The table lists this clonotype with many counts. The chain employs TRBV5-1 and TRBJ2-1, with D perhaps TRBD2 (6 bases). Germline CDR1 SGHRS, CDR2 YFSETQ. V lost 0 bases to trimming and J lost 5 bases, with 9 bases between them. CDR3 length: 14 residues. DNA of the CDR3: TGCGCCAGCAGCTTGGGTAGCGGTAACAATGAGCAGTTCTTC. It yields the protein CASSLGSGNNEQFF.

This clonotype has a handful of counts. V gene TRBV2 combines with J gene TRBJ2-2; possible D gene TRBD2, 5 bases. Deletions cut 4 bases from V and 4 bases from J, with 13 bases between. Germline-derived CDR1 and CDR2 are SNHLY and FYNNEI. The CDR3 contains 15 residues. CDR3 loop: CASSGLGRGTGELFF. In DNA form, the CDR3 reads TGTGCCAGCAGTGGATTAGGCCGGGGCACCGGGGAGCTGTTTTTT.

The rearrangement links TRBV24-1 to TRBJ2-1; unclear D gene. V lost 7 bases, J lost 6 bases, and 12 bases lay in between. This CDR3 is built from 13 residues. The germline V gene encodes CDR1 KGHDR and CDR2 SFDVKD. As DNA, the CDR3 is TGTGCCACCAGAAGGAGCTGGGGCAATGAGCAGTTCTTC. Protein sequence: CATRRSWGNEQFF.

This clonotype was seen repeatedly, ten times or more. The chain joins TRBV5-1 to TRBJ2-1; TRBD2 matches 10 bases. The J segment lost 9 bases and the V segment lost 4 bases, leaving 10 bases of the junction unmatched. This CDR3 is 15 amino acids long. CDR1 and CDR2 from the germline V gene are SGHRS and YFSETQ. For the CDR3, the DNA is TGCGCCAGCAGCCCCACACTAGCGGGGAAGGTTGAGCAGTTCTTC. It yields the protein CASSPTLAGKVEQFF.

The chain is built from TRBV10-3 and TRBJ1-1; D is ambiguous. From germline, CDR1 is ENHRY and CDR2 SYGVKD. The CDR3 extends over 14 amino acids. V was trimmed by 5 bases and J by 1 base, leaving 11 bases between them. CDR3: CAISSRLGNTEAFF. The CDR3 region has the DNA TGTGCCATCAGTAGCCGCCTAGGGAACACTGAAGCTTTCTTT.

This clonotype was detected only a few times. V gene TRBV20-1 combines with J gene TRBJ1-1; 12 bases line up with TRBD1. The CDR3 spans 16 residues. The trim removed 6 bases at V and 4 bases at J, leaving 12 bases unmatched. The germline V gene encodes CDR1 DFQATT and CDR2 SNEGSKA (reference sequence). CDR3 sequence reads: CSASFGTGGWGTEAFF. As DNA, the CDR3 is TGCAGTGCCTCTTTCGGGACAGGGGGCTGGGGCACTGAAGCTTTCTTT.

The chain joins TRBV7-9 to TRBJ1-2, with 10 nucleotides matching TRBD1. The CDR3 contains 17 residues. The trim removed 3 bases at V and 6 bases at J, leaving 13 bases unmatched. The V gene's germline CDR1 is SEHNR and CDR2 FQNEAQ (reference sequence). The CDR3 DNA is TGTGCCAGCAGCTTTAGTCGGACAGGGGGTAGCAGGAATGGCTACACCTTC. It specifies CASSFSRTGGSRNGYTF.

The gene calls are TRBV7-2 and TRBJ1-1; possible D gene TRBD1, 6 bases. This CDR3 is 15 amino acids long. The V end lost 2 bases, the J end lost 2 bases, and 12 bases lay between the germline ends. Germline CDR1 reads SGHTA; CDR2 reads FQGNSA. In nucleotides, the CDR3 is TGTGCCAGCAGCTTAATTGGGACAAGCAACACTGAAGCTTTCTTT. It translates to CASSLIGTSNTEAFF.

This clonotype was counted between two and nine times. J is TRBJ1-2 and V is TRBV7-2; D is perhaps TRBD1 (5 bases). Deletions cut 5 bases from V and 5 bases from J, with 15 bases between. This CDR3 is built from 14 residues. The germline V gene has CDR1 SGHTA and CDR2 FQGNSA. The CDR3 loop is CASSTPGTEYGYTF. CDR3 in DNA: TGTGCCAGCAGCACCCCCGGGACGGAATATGGCTACACCTTC.

This clonotype was seen many times. The rearrangement joins TRBV7-6 to TRBJ1-6, with D uncertain. V lost 1 base to trimming and J lost 8 bases, with 9 bases between them. Germline V gives CDR1 SGHVS, CDR2 FNYEAQ. This CDR3 contains 14 residues. DNA of the CDR3: TGTGCCAGCAGCTTAGGGGCAGGAGATTCACCCCTCCACTTT. This encodes CASSLGAGDSPLHF.

This clonotype was seen a handful of times. The gene calls are TRBV5-5 and TRBJ1-4, with D possibly being TRBD1 (5 bases). Germline V gene data show CDR1 as SGHKS and CDR2 as YYEKEE (reference sequence). The CDR3 consists of 13 residues. V gave up 0 bases and J gave up 8 bases, with 8 bases separating them. Written as DNA, the CDR3 is TGTGCCAGCAGCTTGGATCCAGGGGAAAAACTGTTTTTT. Amino acids: CASSLDPGEKLFF. Full variable domain (missing parts from reference TRBV5-5 and TRBJ1-4): DAGVTQSPTHLIKTRGQQVTLRCSPISGHKSVSWYQQVLGQGPQFIFQYYEKEERGRGNFPDRFSARQFPNYSSELNVNALLLGDSALYLCASSLDPGEKLFFGSGTQLSVL.

This clonotype was observed a handful of times. This CDR3 reads CASRGTLAAEQYF. For the CDR3, the DNA is TGTGCCAGCAGGGGAACCCTAGCGGCCGAGCAGTACTTC. The chain recombines TRBV6-1 with TRBJ2-7; 7 positions agree with TRBD2. CDR1 is MNHNS and CDR2 is SASEGT in the germline V gene. CDR3 length: 13 residues. Losses at the gene ends were 6 bases for V and 6 bases for J; bases not matched to a gene: 8.

This clonotype was picked up many times. The chain has TRBV15 and TRBJ2-5; 11 bases map to TRBD2. Germline V CDR1 and CDR2: LNHNV, YYDKDF (reference sequence). The length of the CDR3 is 15 residues. J gave up 1 base and V 5 bases, and 3 bases lay outside the gene matches. CDR3 sequence reads: CATSPGLAGQETQYF. For the CDR3, the DNA is TGTGCCACCAGCCCTGGACTAGCGGGCCAAGAGACCCAGTACTTC.

This clonotype turned up a few times. The CDR3 loop is CASSLAYRAGSPLHF. DNA for the CDR3: TGCGCCAGCAGCTTGGCCTATAGGGCTGGTTCACCCCTCCACTTT. The V and J genes are TRBV5-1 and TRBJ1-6, with no clear D. V lost 0 bases and J lost 9, with 13 bases in between. Germline V lookup: CDR1 SGHRS, CDR2 YFSETQ. The CDR3 has 15 amino acids.

The chain is built from TRBV5-4 and TRBJ1-1; the D gene is possibly TRBD1 (6 bases). Germline assignment: CDR1 SGHNT and CDR2 YYREEE (reference sequence). Between the trimmed V and J ends, which lost 4 bases and 1 base, there was a span of 14 bases. The CDR3 loop spans 15 amino acids. For the CDR3, the DNA is TGTGCCAGCAGCCCCGCAGGGGCGAGGAACACTGAAGCTTTCTTT. Translation: CASSPAGARNTEAFF. Together with reference TRBV5-4 and TRBJ1-1, the CDR3 gives the full variable domain: ETGVTQSPTHLIKTRGQQVTLRCSSQSGHNTVSWYQQALGQGPQFIFQYYREEENGRGNFPPRFSGLQFPNYSSELNVNALELDDSALYLCASSPAGARNTEAFFGQGTRLTVV.

This clonotype was seen many times. This sequence joins TRBV18 and TRBJ2-2, with D perhaps matching TRBD1 (6 bases). V was pared by 8 bases and J by 7 bases, with 11 bases between. The CDR3 length is 12 residues. CDR1 and CDR2 (germline): KGHSH, LQKENI. DNA of the CDR3: TGTGCCAGCCACACAGGGATCGGGGAGCTGTTTTTT. Protein product: CASHTGIGELFF. Drawing the rest from reference TRBV18 and TRBJ2-2, the complete variable domain is NAGVMQNPRHLVRRRGQEARLRCSPMKGHSHVYWYRQLPEEGLKFMVYLQKENIIDESGMPKERFSAEFPKEGPSILRIQQVVRGDSAAYFCASHTGIGELFFGEGSRLTVL.

This clonotype was counted between two and nine times. V usage is TRBV5-6 and J usage is TRBJ1-1, with D perhaps TRBD1 (6 bases). V lost 1 base, J lost 4 bases, and 11 bases lay in between. The germline gives CDR1 SGHDT, CDR2 YYEEEE. The CDR3 loop spans 14 amino acids. CDR3 nucleotide sequence: TGTGCCAGCAGCTTGTACAGGGCGAGCACTGAAGCTTTCTTT. This gives the protein CASSLYRASTEAFF.

This rearrangement joins TRBV20-1 to TRBJ2-7; 8 bases map to TRBD2. The junction had 12 bases not matched to a gene; V was cut back by 4 bases and J by 4 bases. CDR1 and CDR2 from the germline V gene are DFQATT and SNEGSKA (reference sequence). CDR3 length: 15 residues. CDR3 sequence (DNA): TGCAGTGCTAAGGCGGGACTAGGGGCCCCATACGAGCAGTACTTC. It translates to CSAKAGLGAPYEQYF.

This clonotype has just a few counts. The J gene is TRBJ1-1, the V gene TRBV7-2, with 7 bases fitting TRBD1. J gave up 7 bases and V 5 bases, and 7 bases lay outside the gene matches. The CDR3 length is 13 residues. Germline V gives CDR1 SGHTA, CDR2 FQGNSA. In nucleotides, the CDR3 is TGTGCCAGCAGCCAAAGGGGGCGGGGTGAAGCTTTCTTT. This encodes CASSQRGRGEAFF.

This clonotype was seen many times. Mismatch with germline at one junction end may stem from a read error. V and J are TRBV5-1 and TRBJ2-5; a possible D gene is TRBD2 (5 bases). Germline assignment: CDR1 SGHRS and CDR2 YFSETQ. This CDR3 region has 13 residues. CDR3 bases: TGTGCCAGCAGCTTAGGACTGGGAGAGACCCAGTACTTC. This gives the protein CASSLGLGETQYF.

This clonotype has just a few counts. The rearrangement links TRBV12-3 or TRBV12-4 to TRBJ1-4; TRBD1 matches at 11 bases. V was clipped by 5 bases and J by 6 bases; unmatched bases: 2. CDR3 length: 14 residues. The CDR3 spells CASSEGQGDEKLFF. DNA of the CDR3: TGTGCCAGCAGTGAGGGACAGGGGGATGAAAAACTGTTTTTT.

This clonotype was counted a few times. The CDR3 bases are TGTGCCAGCAGCTTCGGACAGGGCCGCCGGGAGACCCAGTACTTC. This translates into CASSFGQGRRETQYF. This chain links TRBV11-1 with TRBJ2-5, with TRBD1 matching 8 bases. CDR1 and CDR2 (germline): SGHAT, FQDESV (reference sequence). The CDR3 is 15 amino acids. The junction had 8 bases not matched to a gene; V was cut back by 3 bases and J by 5 bases.

This clonotype occurred a few times. The chain links TRBV7-3 to TRBJ2-2; 12 nucleotides match TRBD2. The V and J ends lost 7 bases and 4 bases, in that order; junction bases with no gene match: 4. The germline gives CDR1 SGHTA, CDR2 FQGTGA. This CDR3 has 15 amino acids. The CDR3 region has the DNA TGTGCCAGCATTCCTAGCGGGGGGGCCACCGGGGAGCTGTTTTTT. Protein product: CASIPSGGATGELFF.

This clonotype was observed a few times. This chain's CDR3 is CATSRDWASEQNYEQYF. In DNA, the CDR3 is TGTGCCACCAGCAGAGATTGGGCTAGCGAACAGAACTACGAGCAGTACTTC. The chain is built from TRBV15 and TRBJ2-7, with D tentatively TRBD2 (6 bases). From germline, CDR1 is LNHNV and CDR2 YYDKDF (reference sequence). V gave up 0 bases and J gave up 3 bases, with 18 bases separating them. CDR3 length: 17 residues.

This clonotype was seen a few times. The chain is built from TRBV18 and TRBJ1-6, with a tentative D call TRBD1 (6 bases). Germline CDR1 and CDR2: KGHSH and LQKENI. V was cut by 5 bases and J by 5 bases, with 10 bases left in between. This CDR3 region has 14 residues. The CDR3 region is CASSGRTDNSPLHF. The CDR3 DNA reads as TGTGCCAGCTCAGGGCGGACAGATAATTCACCCCTCCACTTT.

J is TRBJ1-3 and V is TRBV6-2 or TRBV6-3; a weak D match, TRBD1 (5 bases). V dropped 6 bases and J dropped 1 base, with 13 bases sitting between them. Germline V CDR1 and CDR2: MNHEY, SVGEGT. The CDR3 contains 15 residues. The DNA for the CDR3 is TGTGCCAGCAGCCTGACAGAGCCTTCTGGAAACACCATATATTTT. Amino acids: CASSLTEPSGNTIYF.

This clonotype has just a few counts. V gene TRBV11-2 combines with J gene TRBJ2-7, with TRBD2 identical over 12 bases. The CDR3 spans 17 residues. V shed 6 bases and J 0 bases; nucleotides not matched to a gene: 9. CDR1 is SGHAT, CDR2 FQNNGV, per germline. The CDR3 nucleotides read TGTGCCAGCAGGAAACTAGCGGGGGGCCGAAGCTCCTACGAGCAGTACTTC. This gives the protein CASRKLAGGRSSYEQYF.

The V and J genes are TRBV19 and TRBJ1-2, with no clear D. V was cut by 7 bases and J by 4 bases, with 13 bases left in between. Germline V CDR1 and CDR2: LNHDA, SQIVND (reference sequence). The CDR3 length is 13 residues. CDR3 sequence reads: CASTWAPSYGYTF. CDR3 DNA sequence: TGTGCCAGTACCTGGGCCCCCTCCTATGGCTACACCTTC. Full variable domain (outside the CDR3, taken from reference TRBV19 and TRBJ1-2): DGGITQSPKYLFRKEGQNVTLSCEQNLNHDAMYWYRQDPGQGLRLIYYSQIVNDFQKGDIAEGYSVSREKKESFPLTVTSAQKNPTAFYLCASTWAPSYGYTFGSGTRLTVV.

The CDR3 DNA reads as TGCAGCGAGACCGGGACACTTGCCTTAAAACAGCCCCAGCATTTT. It codes for CSETGTLALKQPQHF. The chain carries TRBV29-1 and TRBJ1-5, with D perhaps matching TRBD1 (6 bases). Trimming shortened V by 7 bases and J by 7 bases, and 23 bases separated the two germline ends. The CDR3 consists of 15 residues. Germline-derived CDR1 and CDR2 are SQVTM and ANQGSEA.